A single sample gave rise to the 14 T cell receptor beta chains below, sequenced in a study of cytomegalovirus exposure and HLA in healthy donors. The PCR contained 60 Vbeta and 13 Jbeta primers. TCRdb's table, derived via immunoSEQ multiplex PCR, lists solely in-frame clones and lacks some. Seen here are 100,000 to 150,000 clones, 74% observed once, and the top ten hold around 4.2%. The sequenced sample consisted of PBMCs. These receptors originate from a woman aged 45-65 years in good health and CMV-seropositive.

The chain uses TRBV9 and TRBJ2-2; D possibly corresponds to TRBD1 (6 bases). The CDR3 is made up of 15 amino acids. Germline CDR1 and CDR2: SGDLS and YYNGEE. Trimming pared 0 bases from V and 1 base from J, leaving 7 bases between. For the CDR3, the DNA is TGTGCCAGCAGCGTAGGGGGGCTGAACACCGGGGAGCTGTTTTTT. Translated, it gives CASSVGGLNTGELFF.

The chain couples TRBV6-1 to TRBJ1-1; no clear D gene. V lost 7 bases to trimming and J lost 1 base, with 4 bases between them. CDR3 length: 11 amino acids. Germline V gene lookup returns CDR1 MNHNS and CDR2 SASEGT. The CDR3 DNA reads TGTGCCAGCACGGGGAACACTGAAGCTTTCTTT. It yields the protein CASTGNTEAFF.

The rearrangement uses TRBV2 and TRBJ1-1, with a weak D call TRBD1 (6 bases). V was clipped by 7 bases and J by 0 bases, with 12 bases between them. The CDR3 has 14 residues. CDR1 and CDR2 from the germline V gene are SNHLY and FYNNEI. In DNA, the CDR3 is TGTGCCAGCACTGAGACAGGTATGAACACTGAAGCTTTCTTT. Its protein is CASTETGMNTEAFF.

This chain links TRBV7-6 with TRBJ2-1; 10 bases line up with TRBD2. This CDR3 is built from 18 residues. Germline CDR1 SGHVS, CDR2 FNYEAQ. V shed 5 bases, J shed 2 bases, and the junction held 12 bases outside the gene matches. This chain's CDR3 is CASSPLGSSGGPYNEQFF. In DNA form, the CDR3 reads TGTGCCAGCAGCCCTCTGGGTTCTAGCGGGGGCCCCTACAATGAGCAGTTCTTC.

The chain employs TRBV11-3 and TRBJ2-3, with D possibly matching TRBD2 (7 bases). Germline V gene data show CDR1 as SGHNT and CDR2 as YENEEA. This CDR3 is built from 13 residues. The V end lost 3 bases, the J end lost 8 bases, and 12 bases lay between the germline ends. This CDR3 reads CASSFEGGGTQYF. The CDR3 coding sequence is TGTGCCAGCAGCTTCGAGGGGGGGGGTACGCAGTATTTT.

V usage is TRBV4-3 and J usage is TRBJ2-3; 8 bases agree with TRBD2. V lost 2 bases to trimming and J lost 5 bases; unmatched junction nucleotides: 15. The length of the CDR3 is 18 residues. CDR1 LGHNA and CDR2 YSLEER come from the germline V gene. CDR3 amino acids: CASSQMGGGAGGRDTQYF. The CDR3 DNA reads as TGCGCCAGCAGCCAAATGGGGGGTGGGGCGGGGGGCAGAGATACGCAGTATTTT.

The chain carries TRBV5-4 and TRBJ2-7, with TRBD1 as a possible D gene (5 bases). V lost 1 base to trimming and J lost 0 bases, with 11 bases between them. Germline V lookup: CDR1 SGHNT, CDR2 YYREEE (reference sequence). There are 15 residues in the CDR3. The CDR3 reads CASSLWGPSSYEQYF. As DNA, the CDR3 is TGTGCCAGCAGCTTGTGGGGCCCTAGCTCCTACGAGCAGTACTTC.

This clone has a single count. The chain has TRBV7-3 and TRBJ2-1; possibly TRBD2 for D (6 bases). Between the trimmed V and J ends, which lost 4 bases and 5 bases, there was a span of 9 bases. Germline CDR1 reads SGHTA; CDR2 reads FQGTGA. The CDR3 loop spans 13 amino acids. This CDR3 reads CASSSSGHNEQFF. The CDR3 nucleotides are TGTGCCAGCAGCTCCAGCGGGCACAATGAGCAGTTCTTC.

The V and J genes are TRBV27 and TRBJ2-5, with 11 bases identical to TRBD1. V trimming: 10 bases; J trimming: 5 bases; junction bases outside the gene matches: 3. Germline V lookup: CDR1 MNHEY, CDR2 SMNVEV (reference sequence). The CDR3 runs 12 residues. The CDR3 DNA reads as TGTGCCACCCGGGACAGGGGGGAGACCCAGTACTTC. Amino acids: CATRDRGETQYF.

The V and J genes are TRBV4-2 and TRBJ2-2; 8 nucleotides match TRBD1. The V gene end was trimmed by 3 bases and the J gene end by 5 bases; junction bases not matched to a gene: 17. The length of the CDR3 is 19 residues. Germline V gene data show CDR1 as LGHNA and CDR2 as YNFKEQ. The CDR3 region has the DNA TGTGCCAGCAGCCAGGATAGGACAGGGAGGTTCTCAGGGACCGGGGAGCTGTTTTTT. Its protein is CASSQDRTGRFSGTGELFF.

The chain links TRBV28 to TRBJ2-7; tentative D call: TRBD2 (7 bases). V was trimmed by 6 bases and J by 3 bases, leaving 15 bases between them. CDR3 size: 14 residues. CDR1 is MDHEN, CDR2 SYDVKM, per germline. The CDR3, as DNA: TGTGCCAGCAGCCCTGGGGGGGGCGACTACGAGCAGTACTTC. Translating it yields CASSPGGGDYEQYF.

As regards this clone: One end of the junction varies from germline; a read error may be responsible. Here the CDR3 reads CSSSLWEGEQFF. CDR3 DNA sequence: TGTTCCAGCAGCCTATGGGAGGGTGAGCAGTTCTTC. V and J are TRBV7-9 and TRBJ2-1; TRBD2 aligns across 7 bases. The germline V gene encodes CDR1 SEHNR and CDR2 FQNEAQ (reference sequence). The CDR3 extends over 12 amino acids.

This sequence joins TRBV9 and TRBJ2-2; 8 bases map to TRBD2. V gave up 4 bases and J gave up 1 base; unmatched junction bases: 6. Germline lookup yields CDR1 SGDLS and CDR2 YYNGEE. The CDR3 is 16 amino acids. This CDR3 is CASSPGGVLNTGELFF. The DNA of the CDR3 is TGTGCCAGCAGCCCGGGAGGGGTTCTGAACACCGGGGAGCTGTTTTTT.

V gene TRBV6-1 combines with J gene TRBJ1-2, with TRBD1 matching 7 bases. The CDR3 extends over 14 amino acids. The ends lost 7 bases at V and 3 bases at J; junction bases unmatched: 8. Germline V lookup: CDR1 MNHNS, CDR2 SASEGT. CDR3 bases: TGTGCCAGCAATTTCGACAGGGATCACTATGGCTACACCTTC. It specifies CASNFDRDHYGYTF.